The 9 T cell receptor beta chains in this list originate from one sample, sequenced in a study of shared clonotypes between healthy human individuals. Some clones are missing from TCRdb's copy, which holds only in-frame ones; the method was immunoSEQ multiplex PCR. The table lists roughly 2 million clones, approximately 95% of them singletons, with 0.1% to 0.15% in the top ten. Sequenced: naive CD4+ T cells sorted from blood. The subset here: CD45RA+ positively selected. The receptors were sampled from a man younger than 35 in good health.

The CDR3 DNA is TGTGCCAGCAGCTTAGGTTTCGGACAGCAGGGTTTTCGAAACACCATATATTTT. Protein: CASSLGFGQQGFRNTIYF. J is TRBJ1-3 and V is TRBV11-2; possibly TRBD1 for D (6 bases). Germline values: CDR1 SGHAT, CDR2 FQNNGV. The CDR3 contains 18 residues. V lost 1 base and J lost 5, with 21 bases in between. The whole variable domain, filled in from reference TRBV11-2 and TRBJ1-3, reads EAGVAQSPRYKIIEKRQSVAFWCNPISGHATLYWYQQILGQGPKLLIQFQNNGVVDDSQLPKDRFSAERLKGVDSTLKIQPAKLEDSAVYLCASSLGFGQQGFRNTIYFGEGSWLTVV.

This clone has only a few counts. The V gene is TRBV2, the J gene TRBJ1-6, with unresolved D. The germline gives CDR1 SNHLY, CDR2 FYNNEI. The CDR3 totals 14 residues. V lost 4 bases and J lost 4, with 8 bases in between. CDR3 region: CASSVGLYNSPLHF. The CDR3 nucleotides read TGTGCCAGCAGTGTAGGGCTATATAATTCACCCCTCCACTTT.

CDR3 protein: CASSLSVGVLEAFF. In DNA form, the CDR3 reads TGTGCCAGCAGCTTATCAGTCGGGGTACTGGAAGCTTTCTTT. V is TRBV7-9 and J is TRBJ1-1; no reliable D call. The CDR3 runs to 14 residues. CDR1 is SEHNR, CDR2 FQNEAQ, per germline (reference sequence). The germline V and J ends were trimmed by 2 bases and 8 bases, with 15 bases remaining between them. Full variable domain (remainder filled in from reference TRBV7-9 and TRBJ1-1): DTGVSQNPRHKITKRGQNVTFRCDPISEHNRLYWYRQTLGQGPEFLTYFQNEAQLEKSRLLSDRFSAERPKGSFSTLEIQRTEQGDSAMYLCASSLSVGVLEAFFGQGTRLTVV.

The rearrangement links TRBV5-6 to TRBJ2-5; D unclear. CDR1 and CDR2 from the germline V gene are SGHDT and YYEEEE. V lost 4 bases and J 1 base, leaving 11 bases between the germline ends. CDR3 length: 14 residues. The DNA for the CDR3 is TGTGCCAGCAGCCCTCTCCGTGTCCAAGAGACCCAGTACTTC. Translation gives CASSPLRVQETQYF. Full variable domain (missing parts from reference TRBV5-6 and TRBJ2-5): DAGVTQSPTHLIKTRGQQVTLRCSPKSGHDTVSWYQQALGQGPQFIFQYYEEEERQRGNFPDRFSGHQFPNYSSELNVNALLLGDSALYLCASSPLRVQETQYFGPGTRLLVL.

The chain carries TRBV5-1 and TRBJ2-2; 11 bases agree with TRBD2. Trimming cost V 3 bases and J 0 bases; bases outside gene matches: 7. This CDR3 contains 18 residues. Per germline, CDR1 SGHRS and CDR2 YFSETQ. The CDR3 DNA follows: TGCGCCAGCAGCTACACACTAGCGGGGGCCACGAACACCGGGGAGCTGTTTTTT. Its translation: CASSYTLAGATNTGELFF.

The J gene is TRBJ1-4, the V gene TRBV20-1; D not resolved. The CDR3 length is 11 residues. CDR1 DFQATT and CDR2 SNEGSKA come from the germline V gene (reference sequence). V lost 3 bases and J lost 7, with 6 bases in between. The CDR3 spells CSASRGEKLFF. The CDR3 bases are TGCAGTGCTAGTCGGGGTGAAAAACTGTTTTTT.

The chain carries TRBV10-2 and TRBJ2-2; D ambiguous. CDR3 length: 15 amino acids. Germline V CDR1 and CDR2: WSHSY, SAAADI. The V gene lost 4 bases and the J gene lost 1 base, with 10 bases spanning the gap. CDR3 region: CASSVAALNTGELFF. In nucleotides, the CDR3 is TGCGCCAGCAGTGTCGCAGCGTTGAACACCGGGGAGCTGTTTTTT.

The chain joins TRBV2 to TRBJ1-4; no reliable D call. Trimming removed 7 bases at V and 4 bases at J, with 10 bases between. The CDR3 is 13 residues long. The germline V gene encodes CDR1 SNHLY and CDR2 FYNNEI. The CDR3 is CASKAEINEKLFF. DNA of the CDR3: TGTGCCAGCAAGGCGGAGATTAATGAAAAACTGTTTTTT.

The chain is built from TRBV6-6 and TRBJ1-2; TRBD1 matches 8 bases. V dropped 4 bases and J dropped 4; count of bases not matched to a gene: 8. The length of the CDR3 is 15 residues. Germline V gives CDR1 MNHNY, CDR2 SVGAGI (reference sequence). The CDR3 sequence is CASSSGTGLPYGYTF. Written as DNA, the CDR3 is TGTGCCAGCAGTTCCGGGACAGGACTCCCCTATGGCTACACCTTC.